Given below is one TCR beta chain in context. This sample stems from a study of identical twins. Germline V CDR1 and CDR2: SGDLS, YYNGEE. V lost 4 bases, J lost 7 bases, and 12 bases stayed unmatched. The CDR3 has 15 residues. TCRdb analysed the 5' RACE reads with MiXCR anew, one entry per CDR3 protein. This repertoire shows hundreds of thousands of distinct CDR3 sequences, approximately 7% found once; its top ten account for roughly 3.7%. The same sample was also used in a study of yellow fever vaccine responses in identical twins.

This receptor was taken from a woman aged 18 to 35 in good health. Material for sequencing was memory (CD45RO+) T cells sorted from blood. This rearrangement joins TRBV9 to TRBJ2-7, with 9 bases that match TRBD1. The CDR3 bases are TGTGCCAGCAGCCCCCTCGCCGGGACAGGGACGGAGCAGTACTTC. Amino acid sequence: CASSPLAGTGTEQYF.